Each of the 19 T cell receptor beta chains below was sequenced from the same sample in a study of T cell responses to AZD1222 COVID-19 vaccine. Using immunoSEQ multiplex PCR, the repertoire was profiled, and TCRdb retains in-frame clones only, with some absent. The data hold roughly 100,000 clones, with 90% observed a single time. The specimen was peripheral blood, collected on day 0 of AZD1222 vaccination. Receptors were obtained from an adult in good health.

The chain recombines TRBV6-5 with TRBJ2-2; TRBD1 might be the D (5 bases). V was shortened by 7 bases and J by 4 bases, with 13 bases between the two germline ends. There are 14 residues in the CDR3. Germline V gene data show CDR1 as MNHEY and CDR2 as SVGAGI. In DNA, the CDR3 is TGTGCCAGCACCACTGGGGCATCCACCGGGGAGCTGTTTTTT. Protein product: CASTTGASTGELFF.

This chain connects TRBV27 to TRBJ1-1; D gene ambiguous. Germline assignment: CDR1 MNHEY and CDR2 SMNVEV (reference sequence). Trimming left V 2 bases short and J 1 base short, with 14 bases between. The CDR3 is 16 amino acids. The CDR3: CASSLGRPPANTEAFF. The CDR3 nucleotides are TGTGCCAGCAGTTTAGGCCGACCCCCCGCGAACACTGAAGCTTTCTTT.

V and J are TRBV19 and TRBJ2-2, with 7 nucleotides matching TRBD1. This CDR3 has 14 residues. CDR1 and CDR2 (germline): LNHDA, SQIVND (reference sequence). The ends lost 9 bases at V and 1 base at J; junction bases unmatched: 5. The DNA for the CDR3 is TGTGCCAGCCGGTGGGACAGGAACACCGGGGAGCTGTTTTTT. Its protein product is CASRWDRNTGELFF.

The V gene is TRBV4-3, the J gene TRBJ2-2, with 11 bases aligning to TRBD1. The V gene's germline CDR1 is LGHNA and CDR2 YSLEER. The CDR3 is 17 residues long. J gave up 1 base and V 5 bases, and 6 bases lay outside the gene matches. CDR3: CASSAGQGVWNTGELFF. CDR3 sequence (DNA): TGCGCCAGCAGCGCGGGACAGGGGGTTTGGAACACCGGGGAGCTGTTTTTT.

CDR3 nucleotide sequence: TGTGCCAGCAGCTTAACGGCAGGGCTGGGCTATGGCTACACCTTC. This gives the protein CASSLTAGLGYGYTF. The chain is built from TRBV7-9 and TRBJ1-2, with a weak D call TRBD1 (5 bases). The CDR3 consists of 15 residues. The V gene lost 2 bases and the J gene lost 4 bases, with 14 bases spanning the gap. Germline assignment: CDR1 SEHNR and CDR2 FQNEAQ (reference sequence).

This rearrangement joins TRBV5-6 to TRBJ1-4; 7 nucleotides agree with TRBD1. CDR3 length equals 14 residues. Germline lookup yields CDR1 SGHDT and CDR2 YYEEEE. With V trimmed by 4 bases and J by 5 bases, 5 bases remained unmatched. For the CDR3, the DNA is TGTGCCAGCAGCAGGGGACAGACGAATGAAAAACTGTTTTTT. It codes for CASSRGQTNEKLFF.

This sequence joins TRBV4-1 and TRBJ2-1; D not resolved. Between the trimmed V and J ends, which lost 2 bases and 8 bases, there was a span of 19 bases. The CDR3 has 16 residues. Germline V CDR1 and CDR2: MGHRA, YSYEKL. This CDR3 is CASSQLTPPAADEQFF. The CDR3 nucleotides are TGCGCCAGCAGCCAACTAACTCCCCCCGCGGCAGATGAGCAGTTCTTC.

The chain combines TRBV11-2 with TRBJ2-1, with TRBD2 matching over 8 bases. Looked up from germline, CDR1 is SGHAT and CDR2 is FQNNGV. V shed 1 base and J 7 bases; nucleotides not matched to a gene: 6. The CDR3 loop spans 15 amino acids. CDR3 residues: CASSLAGGDGNEQFF. The CDR3 DNA is TGTGCCAGCAGCTTAGCGGGGGGGGATGGGAATGAGCAGTTCTTC.

The V gene is TRBV30, the J gene TRBJ2-7, with D possibly matching TRBD2 (5 bases). CDR3 length: 13 amino acids. Germline loops: CDR1 GTSNPN, CDR2 SVGIG (reference sequence). Trimming took off 5 bases at V and 6 bases at J, with 17 bases between the two ends. Here the CDR3 DNA reads TGTGCCTGGGGACTTACCAGCCTAGGCGAGCAGTACTTC. Amino acids: CAWGLTSLGEQYF.

This clone was observed once. The chain employs TRBV5-1 and TRBJ1-1; tentative D call: TRBD1 (6 bases). This CDR3 is 12 amino acids long. The V gene's germline CDR1 is SGHRS and CDR2 YFSETQ. V lost 4 bases and J 7 bases, leaving 11 bases between the germline ends. The CDR3 here is CASSVRGVEAFF. The DNA of the CDR3 is TGCGCCAGCAGCGTCAGGGGAGTTGAAGCTTTCTTT.

The V and J genes are TRBV5-1 and TRBJ2-1, with TRBD2 matching 9 bases. The CDR3 sequence is 17 residues long. Trimming removed 3 bases from V and 0 bases from J; junction bases left unmatched: 7. Germline CDR1 SGHRS, CDR2 YFSETQ. CDR3 DNA: TGCGCCAGCAGCTCGTCAGCGGGGGGAAGCTCCTACAATGAGCAGTTCTTC. Its translation is CASSSSAGGSSYNEQFF.

The chain has TRBV7-3 and TRBJ1-5; no clear D. Trimming removed 5 bases at V and 0 bases at J, with 8 bases between. This CDR3 spans 14 amino acids. Germline V lookup: CDR1 SGHTA, CDR2 FQGTGA. For the CDR3, the DNA is TGTGCCAGCAGCCCCCAACGTAGCAATCAGCCCCAGCATTTT. Its translation: CASSPQRSNQPQHF.

The CDR3 protein is CASSHSSGPYEQYF. CDR3 sequence (DNA): TGTGCCAGCAGCCATTCTAGCGGGCCTTACGAGCAGTACTTC. This chain uses TRBV4-2 with TRBJ2-7, with 8 bases matching TRBD2. Unmatched junction bases numbered 5, after V lost 3 bases and J lost 4 bases. The CDR3 spans 14 residues. Germline V CDR1 and CDR2: LGHNA, YNFKEQ.

The rearrangement joins TRBV2 to TRBJ2-2; 8 positions agree with TRBD1. V lost 7 bases and J lost 4; bases outside the gene matches: 5. CDR3 length: 14 amino acids. In germline, CDR1 is SNHLY, CDR2 FYNNEI. The CDR3 protein is CASNRGAGTGELFF. CDR3 in DNA: TGTGCCAGCAACAGGGGGGCTGGCACCGGGGAGCTGTTTTTT.

This clone has just one count. This chain links TRBV28 with TRBJ2-2; D perhaps matches TRBD1 (6 bases). Germline V gene sequence: CDR1 MDHEN, CDR2 SYDVKM. The CDR3 totals 12 residues. The V and J ends lost 9 bases and 5 bases respectively, with 10 bases between them. As DNA, the CDR3 is TGTGCCAGTCAAAGGGGGACCGGGGAGCTGTTTTTT. This codes for CASQRGTGELFF.

The chain has TRBV28 and TRBJ2-1; 12 bases are a match to TRBD2. V shed 1 base and J 10 bases; nucleotides not matched to a gene: 8. The CDR3 consists of 16 residues. CDR1 and CDR2 from the germline V gene are MDHEN and SYDVKM. DNA for the CDR3: TGTGCCAGCAGTTTATCGGCTAGCGGGGGGGCCGGCGAGCAGTTCTTC. Protein: CASSLSASGGAGEQFF.

The rearrangement joins TRBV28 to TRBJ1-4; D remains ambiguous. The CDR3 contains 14 residues. The V gene lost 5 bases and the J gene lost 5 bases, with 12 bases spanning the gap. The V gene's germline CDR1 is MDHEN and CDR2 SYDVKM. CDR3 protein: CASSLSGGNEKLFF. As DNA, the CDR3 is TGTGCCAGCAGTCTCTCCGGTGGGAATGAAAAACTGTTTTTT.

The V call is TRBV3-1 (or the pseudogene TRBV3-2), the J call TRBJ2-5; the match to TRBD2 covers 14 bases. This CDR3 contains 17 residues. CDR1 and CDR2 from the germline V gene are LGHDT and YNNKEL (reference sequence). The J segment lost 3 bases and the V segment lost 4 bases, leaving 7 bases of the junction unmatched. In DNA form, the CDR3 reads TGTGCCAGCAGCCGCCCCCGGACTAGCGGGGGGAAAGAGACCCAGTACTTC. Protein sequence: CASSRPRTSGGKETQYF.

This clone was recorded a few times. DNA of the CDR3: TGTGCCAGCTGGGGGGACGCGGGGGTAGAGACCCAGTACTTC. This gives the protein CASWGDAGVETQYF. The V call is TRBV2, the J call TRBJ2-5; 7 nucleotides agree with TRBD2. The CDR3 runs to 14 residues. V trimming: 8 bases; J trimming: 4 bases; junction bases outside the gene matches: 10. The germline gives CDR1 SNHLY, CDR2 FYNNEI.